The 29 T cell receptor beta chains below were found in one sample sequenced in a study of long-term antiretroviral therapy in people with HIV. Assay version v3.0 of immunoSEQ was used, and it was run at survey level. The protocol was immunoSEQ multiplex PCR, while the TCRdb copy is restricted to in-frame clones and leaves out a portion. The sample shows 19,000 or so clones, about 80% of them seen only once. Sequencing was performed on unsorted PBMCs, taken 0.2 years after starting antiretroviral therapy. The origin of the receptors is a woman aged 40-49 years with HIV.

The J gene is TRBJ2-5, the V gene TRBV7-9, with 10 bases matching TRBD2. The V and J ends lost 8 bases and 1 base, in that order; junction bases with no gene match: 13. Germline V gene sequence: CDR1 SEHNR, CDR2 FQNEAQ (reference sequence). The CDR3 is 17 amino acids. The CDR3 bases are TGTGCCAGCCGAACCACCCACCTAGCGGGGGTCCAAGAGACCCAGTACTTC. Amino acid sequence: CASRTTHLAGVQETQYF.

J is TRBJ1-3 and V is TRBV14, with 9 nucleotides matching TRBD1. Germline assignment: CDR1 SGHDN and CDR2 FVKESK. The CDR3 runs to 16 residues. Trimming cost V 4 bases and J 0 bases; bases outside gene matches: 4. CDR3 protein: CASSPPGQGSGNTIYF. The CDR3 DNA sequence: TGTGCCAGCAGCCCGCCGGGACAGGGCTCTGGAAACACCATATATTTT.

The rearrangement joins TRBV6-6 to TRBJ2-2; no firm D call. V shed 6 bases and J shed 9 bases, with 11 bases lying between them. This CDR3 has 12 amino acids. In germline, CDR1 is MNHNY, CDR2 SVGAGI (reference sequence). CDR3 nucleotides: TGTGCCAGCAGCCCCCCTCGGAGGGAGCTGTTTTTT. Translated: CASSPPRRELFF.

The rearrangement joins TRBV19 to TRBJ1-6, with D hard to call. Germline CDR1 LNHDA, CDR2 SQIVND (reference sequence). The V and J ends lost 4 bases and 7 bases respectively, with 17 bases between them. This CDR3 spans 16 amino acids. Here the CDR3 reads CASSTRASSRNSPLHF. In nucleotides, the CDR3 is TGTGCCAGTAGTACTCGGGCCTCATCCCGGAATTCACCCCTCCACTTT.

This chain connects TRBV15 to TRBJ1-5; D is ambiguous. CDR1 is LNHNV and CDR2 is YYDKDF in the germline V gene (reference sequence). There are 15 residues in the CDR3. Trimming shortened V by 0 bases and J by 8 bases, and 14 bases separated the two germline ends. The CDR3 bases are TGTGCCACCAGCAGAGATCTCTCGGGGTCTGAGCCCCAGCATTTT. Translating it yields CATSRDLSGSEPQHF.

The CDR3 DNA follows: TGTGCCAGCAGTTACGGTCACAGCCAAGAGACCCAGTACTTC. Residues: CASSYGHSQETQYF. The chain uses TRBV6-5 and TRBJ2-5; D is uncertain. Trimming took off 2 bases at V and 1 base at J, with 8 bases between the two ends. The CDR3 length is 14 residues. CDR1 and CDR2 from the germline V gene are MNHEY and SVGAGI.

CDR3 sequence reads: CASSLSGGTEAFF. CDR3 nucleotides: TGCGCCAGCAGCTTGTCAGGGGGCACTGAAGCTTTCTTT. The J gene is TRBJ1-1, the V gene TRBV5-1; 7 nucleotides line up with TRBD1. With V trimmed by 1 base and J by 4 bases, 1 base remained unmatched. Germline CDR1 is SGHRS and CDR2 is YFSETQ. This CDR3 region has 13 residues.

The V gene is TRBV27, the J gene TRBJ1-1, with D maybe TRBD1 (6 bases). V shed 4 bases and J shed 5 bases, with 11 bases lying between them. The CDR3 runs 13 residues. Germline V gene data show CDR1 as MNHEY and CDR2 as SMNVEV (reference sequence). CDR3 in amino acids: CASSSQGVTEAFF. CDR3 in DNA: TGTGCCAGCAGTTCACAGGGCGTGACTGAAGCTTTCTTT.

J is TRBJ2-1 and V is TRBV19, with D possibly TRBD1 on 5 matching bases. The CDR3 is 14 amino acids. CDR1 and CDR2 (germline): LNHDA, SQIVND (reference sequence). The V end lost 5 bases, the J end lost 0 bases, and 8 bases lay between the germline ends. Written as DNA, the CDR3 is TGTGCCAGTAGTTGGCAGGGCTCCTACAATGAGCAGTTCTTC. Amino acids: CASSWQGSYNEQFF.

The chain has TRBV5-1 and TRBJ1-2; no clear D gene. CDR1 is SGHRS, CDR2 YFSETQ, per germline. The CDR3 length is 12 residues. Trimming shortened V by 2 bases and J by 8 bases, and 10 bases separated the two germline ends. The CDR3 DNA follows: TGCGCCAGCAGCTTTTCTGGGGAAGGCTACACCTTC. This codes for CASSFSGEGYTF.

The chain joins TRBV11-1 to TRBJ1-1, with TRBD1 as a possible D gene (5 bases). V was trimmed by 6 bases and J by 5 bases, leaving 16 bases between them. CDR1 and CDR2 (germline): SGHAT, FQDESV (reference sequence). The CDR3 extends over 14 amino acids. The CDR3 DNA reads as TGTGCCAGCAGTATCTTGGGGGAAGGGACTGAAGCTTTCTTT. Translating gives CASSILGEGTEAFF.

This clone was seen more than once but under ten times. This sequence joins TRBV6-1 and TRBJ2-1; D is tentatively TRBD1 or TRBD2 (5 bases each). The ends were cut back, 0 bases at V and 0 bases at J, with 12 bases in the middle. Germline V gives CDR1 MNHNS, CDR2 SASEGT. The CDR3 is 17 residues long. CDR3 DNA: TGTGCCAGCAGTGAAGCGTGGGGGAAGAGCTCCTACAATGAGCAGTTCTTC. It encodes CASSEAWGKSSYNEQFF.

The chain employs TRBV11-2 and TRBJ2-1, with D perhaps TRBD2 (5 bases). The V end was cut by 0 bases, the J end by 8 bases, with 11 bases between. This CDR3 spans 14 amino acids. Germline lookup yields CDR1 SGHAT and CDR2 FQNNGV. The CDR3 here is CASSLDPGWDEQFF. The CDR3 DNA is TGTGCCAGCAGCTTAGATCCGGGGTGGGATGAGCAGTTCTTC.

V and J are TRBV16 and TRBJ1-1, with D possibly being TRBD1 (6 bases). V was clipped by 4 bases and J by 0 bases, with 12 bases between them. CDR3 size: 15 residues. From germline, CDR1 is KGHSY and CDR2 FQNENV. The CDR3 sequence: CASSPSGDVNTEAFF. CDR3 sequence (DNA): TGTGCCAGCAGCCCATCAGGGGACGTGAACACTGAAGCTTTCTTT.

The gene calls are TRBV30 and TRBJ1-5; unclear D gene. The CDR3 is 14 residues long. Trimming cost V 0 bases and J 2 bases, with 8 bases left between them. The V gene's germline CDR1 is GTSNPN and CDR2 SVGIG (reference sequence). The CDR3 DNA follows: TGTGCCTGGAGTGTAGGAGTGGGCAATCAGCCCCAGCATTTT. This codes for CAWSVGVGNQPQHF.

This chain links TRBV5-1 with TRBJ2-5; weak D call: TRBD1 (7 bases). CDR1 is SGHRS and CDR2 is YFSETQ in the germline V gene. The CDR3 covers 18 residues. The V end lost 6 bases, the J end lost 5 bases, and 29 bases lay between the germline ends. Here the CDR3 reads CASTRQGLGVLSEETQYF. The CDR3 DNA reads as TGCGCCAGCACCAGACAGGGACTTGGTGTTCTCTCGGAGGAGACCCAGTACTTC.

The J gene is TRBJ1-3, the V gene TRBV18; no reliable D call. Germline values: CDR1 KGHSH, CDR2 LQKENI. Trimming took off 2 bases at V and 0 bases at J, with 14 bases between the two ends. CDR3 length equals 17 residues. CDR3 bases: TGTGCCAGCTCACCAGCAGCCCTTGGTACCTCTGGAAACACCATATATTTT. It is translated as CASSPAALGTSGNTIYF.

The CDR3 DNA sequence: TGTGCCACACGGGACCTTTCCTATGGCTACACCTTC. Translating gives CATRDLSYGYTF. The chain combines TRBV6-5 with TRBJ1-2, with D possibly matching TRBD1 (5 bases). V was cut by 10 bases and J by 4 bases, with 13 bases left in between. The CDR3 length is 12 residues. CDR1 is MNHEY and CDR2 is SVGAGI in the germline V gene.

The chain combines TRBV21-1 with TRBJ2-1; the table's D call of TRBD1 was not tested on the DNA. TRBV21-1 is recorded as a pseudogene. This CDR3 spans 16 amino acids. CDR3 DNA: TGTGCCAGCATCCATACCTCAGGGGGCGCCCACAATGAGCAGTTCTTC. Residues: CASIHTSGGAHNEQFF.

The chain joins TRBV15 to TRBJ2-1; 7 bases align to TRBD2. V lost 0 bases, J lost 5 bases, and 4 bases stayed unmatched. The CDR3 has 15 residues. Per the germline V gene, CDR1 is LNHNV and CDR2 is YYDKDF (reference sequence). CDR3 nucleotides: TGTGCCACCAGCAGAGATGGAAGCGGGGACAATGAGCAGTTCTTC. Protein sequence: CATSRDGSGDNEQFF.

This clone was counted only a few times. The rearrangement links TRBV18 to TRBJ1-2, with TRBD1 matching 10 bases. This CDR3 is 14 amino acids long. Trimming at V came to 6 bases and at J to 8 bases, leaving 9 bases not matched to a gene. CDR1 is KGHSH, CDR2 LQKENI, per germline. CDR3 bases: TGTGCCAGCTCGCCCCGCCGGGACAGGGGCGGCTACACCTTC. Translated, it gives CASSPRRDRGGYTF. The full variable domain, in which reference TRBV18 and TRBJ1-2 provide the parts outside the CDR3, is NAGVMQNPRHLVRRRGQEARLRCSPMKGHSHVYWYRQLPEEGLKFMVYLQKENIIDESGMPKERFSAEFPKEGPSILRIQQVVRGDSAAYFCASSPRRDRGGYTFGSGTRLTVV.

J is TRBJ1-1 and V is TRBV7-6, with 10 bases matching TRBD1. V shed 3 bases and J 3 bases; nucleotides not matched to a gene: 10. Germline V CDR1 and CDR2: SGHVS, FNYEAQ. This CDR3 is built from 17 residues. CDR3 protein: CASSLWDRGVPYTEAFF. The DNA of the CDR3 is TGTGCCAGCAGCTTGTGGGACAGGGGTGTCCCTTACACTGAAGCTTTCTTT.

This sequence joins TRBV30 and TRBJ2-3; 9 bases agree with TRBD2. CDR1 GTSNPN and CDR2 SVGIG come from the germline V gene (reference sequence). This CDR3 spans 15 amino acids. With 4 bases clipped from V and 7 bases from J, the junction kept 12 bases outside the gene matches. The CDR3 spells CAWNSLGGGAYTQYF. The CDR3, as DNA: TGTGCCTGGAATTCCCTTGGCGGGGGGGCTTATACGCAGTATTTT. Based on the CDR3 plus reference TRBV30 and TRBJ2-3, the full variable domain is SQTIHQWPATLVQPVGSPLSLECTVEGTSNPNLYWYRQAAGRGLQLLFYSVGIGQISSEVPQNLSASRPQDRQFILSSKKLLLSDSGFYLCAWNSLGGGAYTQYFGPGTRLTVL.

The rearrangement links TRBV9 to TRBJ2-3, with D unresolved. CDR3 length: 16 amino acids. Per the germline V gene, CDR1 is SGDLS and CDR2 is YYNGEE. Trimming took off 3 bases at V and 4 bases at J, with 18 bases between the two ends. As DNA, the CDR3 is TGTGCCAGCAGCGCTTACGCCACTCACAAGCCAGATACGCAGTATTTT. Translation: CASSAYATHKPDTQYF. Full variable domain (rest looked up from reference TRBV9 and TRBJ2-3): DSGVTQTPKHLITATGQRVTLRCSPRSGDLSVYWYQQSLDQGLQFLIQYYNGEERAKGNILERFSAQQFPDLHSELNLSSLELGDSALYFCASSAYATHKPDTQYFGPGTRLTVL.

The rearrangement joins TRBV29-1 to TRBJ1-1; D is unclear. The germline CDR1 and CDR2 sequences are SQVTM and ANQGSEA. The CDR3 is made up of 14 amino acids. Trimming left V 7 bases short and J 1 base short, with 16 bases between. The CDR3 loop is CSATPAGSNTEAFF. DNA for the CDR3: TGCAGCGCTACCCCGGCGGGTTCGAACACTGAAGCTTTCTTT.

The chain couples TRBV14 to TRBJ2-3, with a possible D match to TRBD2 (7 bases). With 6 bases removed from V and 7 bases from J, the gap between germline ends came to 20 bases. The CDR3 runs 15 residues. Germline V gene data show CDR1 as SGHDN and CDR2 as FVKESK. The CDR3 protein is CASRNKNGGRNTQYF. In DNA form, the CDR3 reads TGTGCCAGCAGGAACAAAAACGGGGGGCGGAATACGCAGTATTTT.

This clone was observed once. This chain uses TRBV6-5 with TRBJ1-2; the D gene is possibly TRBD1 (6 bases). The CDR3 loop spans 15 amino acids. V lost 6 bases and J lost 7, with 21 bases in between. Germline CDR1 and CDR2: MNHEY and SVGAGI. The CDR3 DNA reads as TGTGCCAGCAGAATAACGTTACAGGGAGTAGGTGGCTACACCTTC. Its protein is CASRITLQGVGGYTF.

This chain connects TRBV7-8 to TRBJ1-4; D not certain. CDR1 SGHVS and CDR2 FQNEAQ come from the germline V gene. This CDR3 spans 16 amino acids. V lost 3 bases and J 6 bases, leaving 17 bases between the germline ends. The DNA of the CDR3 is TGTGCCAGCAGCTTCCTACTACAGAGTCACTATGAAAAACTGTTTTTT. The encoded protein is CASSFLLQSHYEKLFF. Variable domain in full (rest from reference TRBV7-8 and TRBJ1-4): GAGVSQSPRYKVAKRGQDVALRCDPISGHVSLFWYQQALGQGPEFLTYFQNEAQLDKSGLPSDRFFAERPEGSVSTLKIQRTQQEDSAVYLCASSFLLQSHYEKLFFGSGTQLSVL.

The chain carries TRBV6-1 and TRBJ1-4, with D unclear. Trimming stripped 11 bases from V and 0 bases from J, with 10 bases between. The germline CDR1 and CDR2 sequences are MNHNS and SASEGT. The length of the CDR3 is 13 residues. The chain's CDR3 is CACRVTTNEKLFF. In DNA, the CDR3 is TGTGCCTGCCGGGTCACAACTAATGAAAAACTGTTTTTT.